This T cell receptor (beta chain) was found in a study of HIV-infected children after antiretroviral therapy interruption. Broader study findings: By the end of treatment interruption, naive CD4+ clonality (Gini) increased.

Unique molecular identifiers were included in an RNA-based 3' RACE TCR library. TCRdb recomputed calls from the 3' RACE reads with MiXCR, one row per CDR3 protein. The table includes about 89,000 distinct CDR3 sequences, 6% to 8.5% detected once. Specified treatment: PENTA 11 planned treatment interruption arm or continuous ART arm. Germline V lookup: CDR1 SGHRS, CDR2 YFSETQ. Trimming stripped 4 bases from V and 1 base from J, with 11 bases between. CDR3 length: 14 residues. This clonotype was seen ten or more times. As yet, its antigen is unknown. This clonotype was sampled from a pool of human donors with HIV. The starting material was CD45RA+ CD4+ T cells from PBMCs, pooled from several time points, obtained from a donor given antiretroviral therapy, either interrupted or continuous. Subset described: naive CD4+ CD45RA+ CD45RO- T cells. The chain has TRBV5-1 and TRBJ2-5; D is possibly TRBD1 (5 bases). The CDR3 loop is CASSEGQSQETQYF. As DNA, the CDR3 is TGCGCCAGCAGCGAAGGACAATCCCAAGAGACCCAGTACTTC.